Shown below are 14 T cell receptor beta chains from a single sample sequenced in a study of tumor and adjacent non-tumor tissue in lung cancer. TCRbeta libraries were built with three rounds of nested PCR, modified from ARM-PCR. TCRdb passed the multiplex PCR reads through MiXCR, listing each CDR3 protein once. This sample has around 79,000 distinct CDR3 sequences, with 72% found just once. No cell sorting was done before RNA was extracted from the tissue. The sample comprised lung tumor tissue. The receptor set was obtained from a woman aged 40 to 55 with non-small cell lung cancer.

In its sample, this clonotype was seen many times. The gene calls are TRBV5-4 and TRBJ2-7; 10 bases are a match to TRBD2. Unmatched junction bases numbered 10, after V lost 1 base and J lost 3 bases. From germline, CDR1 is SGHNT and CDR2 YYREEE (reference sequence). The CDR3 sequence is 17 residues long. CDR3 amino acids: CASSLKRGGPQYYEQYF. CDR3 sequence (DNA): TGTGCCAGCAGCTTGAAGCGGGGGGGCCCTCAATACTACGAGCAGTACTTC. Supplemented by reference TRBV5-4 and TRBJ2-7, the full variable domain reads ETGVTQSPTHLIKTRGQQVTLRCSSQSGHNTVSWYQQALGQGPQFIFQYYREEENGRGNFPPRFSGLQFPNYSSELNVNALELDDSALYLCASSLKRGGPQYYEQYFGPGTRLTVT.

About this clonotype: A read error may produce the germline difference seen at one junction end. The genes are TRBV11-2 and TRBJ1-6; possible D gene TRBD1, 6 bases. This CDR3 is built from 17 residues. Germline V gene data show CDR1 as SGHAT and CDR2 as FQNNGV. As DNA, the CDR3 is TGTACCAGCAGCTCAACATTGGGGACAAACCGGAGTTCACCCATCCACTTT. It translates to CTSSSTLGTNRSSPIHF. Complete variable domain (other parts from reference TRBV11-2 and TRBJ1-6): EAGVAQSPRYKIIEKRQSVAFWCNPISGHATLYWYQQILGQGPKLLIQFQNNGVVDDSQLPKDRFSAERLKGVDSTLKIQPAKLEDSAVYLCTSSSTLGTNRSSPIHFGNGTRLTVT.

To note about this clonotype: A much larger clone is a single base away; this may be a read error. CDR3 amino acids: CASRYSGVGNRPQHF. CDR3 bases: TGTGCCAGCCGCTATTCAGGGGTGGGCAATCGGCCCCAGCATTTT. The chain carries TRBV19 and TRBJ1-5, with D possibly being TRBD1 (6 bases). The CDR3 is 15 residues long. Germline-derived CDR1 and CDR2 are LNHDA and SQIVND (reference sequence).

This clonotype occurred once. It is likely a read error, because the conserved phenylalanine at the end of the CDR3 is missing. CDR3 sequence reads: CAMQTGANNEQFL. In DNA form, the CDR3 reads TGTGCCATGCAGACAGGGGCGAACAATGAGCAGTTCTTA. This chain uses TRBV24-1 with TRBJ2-1; 8 nucleotides line up with TRBD1. The germline gives CDR1 KGHDR, CDR2 SFDVKD. CDR3 length: 13 residues. The V segment lost 11 bases and the J segment 5 bases; nucleotides outside the gene matches: 7.

Notes on this clonotype: A much larger clone lies one base from this, so it may be a read error. The chain uses TRBV6-6 and TRBJ1-2; D remains unclear. The CDR3 is made up of 13 amino acids. Trimming pared 6 bases from V and 8 bases from J, leaving 16 bases between. CDR1 is MNHNY, CDR2 SVGAGI, per germline (reference sequence). This CDR3 is CASSPAKERGYTF. The CDR3 DNA is TGTGCCAGCAGCCCGGCTAAGGAGAGGGGCTACACCTTC.

Worth noting for this clonotype: A junction end diverges from the germline sequence, so it may reflect a read error. The chain carries TRBV11-2 and TRBJ2-5, with 9 bases matching TRBD1. CDR3 length equals 19 residues. Germline CDR1 and CDR2: SGHAT and FQNNGV. The CDR3 DNA follows: TGTGCCGGCAGCTTAGGGCTACACGAGAACAGGGGGCGTGGAGAGACCCAGTACTTC. It yields the protein CAGSLGLHENRGRGETQYF.

As for this clonotype: Since a much larger clone is just one base distant, this may be a read error. The rearrangement joins TRBV5-1 to TRBJ1-1, with unresolved D. The CDR3 extends over 15 amino acids. The V and J ends lost 6 bases and 1 base respectively, with 16 bases between them. CDR1 and CDR2 from the germline V gene are SGHRS and YFSETQ. DNA of the CDR3: TGCGCCAGCATCCCAACTCCCAAAGGGAACACTGAAGCTTTCTTT. This gives the protein CASIPTPKGNTEAFF.

Comments on this clonotype: One end of the junction fails to match germline, which may point to a read error. The chain links TRBV6-2 or TRBV6-3 to TRBJ2-3; TRBD2 is a possible D gene (5 bases). Germline lookup yields CDR1 MNHEY and CDR2 SVGEGT. The CDR3 runs 14 residues. The CDR3 loop reads CANSYREPTDTQYF. CDR3 nucleotide sequence: TGTGCCAACAGTTACCGGGAACCCACAGATACCCAGTATTTT.

Note on this clonotype: A read error may produce the germline difference seen at one junction end. The chain uses TRBV5-5 and TRBJ1-3; D is perhaps TRBD1 (5 bases). Germline V gene sequence: CDR1 SGHKS, CDR2 YYEKEE (reference sequence). CDR3 length: 16 amino acids. The chain's CDR3 is CVSSLEAGTAGNTIYF. The CDR3 DNA reads TGTGTCAGCAGCTTGGAAGCAGGGACCGCTGGAAACACCATATATTTT.

A remark on this clonotype: Lacking the conserved final phenylalanine or tryptophan, this CDR3 likely reflects a read error. The chain is built from TRBV11-2 and TRBJ2-1; 7 bases agree with TRBD1. The CDR3 is 17 amino acids. The germline gives CDR1 SGHAT, CDR2 FQNNGV. This chain's CDR3 is CASSLSTGLISYYEQFS. The CDR3, as DNA: TGTGCCAGCAGCTTATCGACAGGGCTAATCTCCTACTATGAGCAGTTCTCC.

In this sample, this clonotype turned up many times. The rearrangement joins TRBV6-7 to TRBJ2-7; no firm D call. TRBV6-7 carries the ORF label, with uncertain function. Trimming shortened V by 5 bases and J by 3 bases, and 11 bases separated the two germline ends. The CDR3 has 13 residues. The DNA for the CDR3 is TGTGCCAGCAGTGCCGACCTTCGCTACGAGCAGTACTTC. It yields the protein CASSADLRYEQYF.

Notes on this clonotype: This may be a read error, as it is one base from a much larger clone. This chain connects TRBV5-6 to TRBJ1-5; D remains ambiguous. CDR3 size: 12 residues. Germline values: CDR1 SGHDT, CDR2 YYEEEE. CDR3 DNA: TGTGCCATCAGCTTCGGCAATCAGCCCCAGCATTTT. Translated, it gives CAISFGNQPQHF.

Of note for this clonotype: The conserved closing phenylalanine or tryptophan is absent in this CDR3, likely reflecting a read error. The V call is TRBV4-1, the J call TRBJ1-2; D might be TRBD1 (6 bases). The CDR3 extends over 14 amino acids. V lost 9 bases to trimming and J lost 11 bases, with 25 bases between them. The germline V gene has CDR1 MGHRA and CDR2 YSYEKL. CDR3 DNA: TGCGCCAGTAACCAGGTCAGGGGATTAGGCGGTTACACCTTA. It encodes CASNQVRGLGGYTL.

This clonotype was counted ten times or more. V gene TRBV24-1 combines with J gene TRBJ2-5; 8 nucleotides align to TRBD2. With 4 bases clipped from V and 7 bases from J, the junction kept 4 bases outside the gene matches. The CDR3 is 13 amino acids. The germline V gene encodes CDR1 KGHDR and CDR2 SFDVKD. The DNA for the CDR3 is TGTGCCACCAGTGACGGGGGGGTAGGGACCCAGTACTTC. It codes for CATSDGGVGTQYF.